The source of this T cell receptor beta chain is a study of cytomegalovirus exposure and HLA in healthy donors. Study results and caveats: Being indistinguishable, some V segments were excluded, TRBV6-2 and TRBV6-3 among them. It was shown in a later analysis that HLA-associated TCR beta chains were more clonally expanded than other, equally common chains. The later analysis indicated that the majority of CMV-associated TCR beta chains appeared HLA-restricted.

Primers for the PCR totalled 60 Vbeta and 13 Jbeta. Sequencing was performed with immunoSEQ multiplex PCR; in TCRdb, only in-frame clones are kept and a portion is missing. The sample comprises some 160,000 clones, over 75% of which are singletons, and approximately 2.5% rests with the top ten. Of note for this clone: Its antigen remains unidentified.

CDR1 and CDR2 (germline): SGDLS, YYNGEE. Trimming removed 4 bases from V and 7 bases from J, with 12 bases in between. The CDR3 has 14 residues. Sequenced: PBMCs. V is TRBV9 and J is TRBJ1-6, with D perhaps matching TRBD1 (6 bases). This TCR derives from a man aged 55-75 years in good health and CMV-seronegative. The CDR3 DNA sequence: TGTGCCAGCAGCCAAACTACAGGGAATTCACCCCTCCACTTT. Encoded protein: CASSQTTGNSPLHF.